This TCR beta chain was captured by sequencing in a study of T-cell memory formation after mild COVID-19. Study overall: The two donors had largely donor-specific TCR clusters.

A few counts support this clonotype. The antigen is unknown. The study's findings and limits: Clones shrinking between day 15 and 85 showed a balanced CD4/CD8 split, and those that grew later tilted toward CD4+. Pre-infection memory held some responding clones, suggesting pre-existing cross-reactive T cells responded.

The CDR3 sequence is 15 residues long. V was trimmed by 1 base and J by 2 bases, leaving 10 bases between them. Germline V gene data show CDR1 as SEHNR and CDR2 as FQNEAQ (reference sequence). The authors produced TCR alpha and TCR beta cDNA libraries with sample barcodes and UMIs by 5'RACE using constant-segment primers. TCRdb reprocessed the 5' RACE reads via MiXCR and lists one record per CDR3 protein. The sample yields some 190,000 distinct CDR3 sequences, about 16% seen once. The TCR sequence derives from an adult woman who had mild COVID-19 (a few samples of this study predate the infection). Cell type and time point are not known. V is TRBV7-9 and J is TRBJ2-3; no firm D call. The sample was PBMCs or a T cell subset sorted from them (not recorded which). The CDR3 DNA reads TGTGCCAGCAGCTTAGATGCGCTCCTCACAGATACGCAGTATTTT. It specifies CASSLDALLTDTQYF.